This passage covers 3 T cell receptor beta chains from one sample sequenced in a study of T cell changes during pregnancy in multiple sclerosis. Clones were read by immunoSEQ multiplex PCR, and TCRdb kept only the in-frame ones, dropping some. Of just over 50,000 clones detected, about 90% appear once; the ten largest clones hold 0.45% to 0.6%. The sample consisted of CD4+ T cells from peripheral blood mononuclear cells, taken after pregnancy. Every receptor here comes from a female donor with multiple sclerosis, enrolled in a pregnancy study.

The J gene is TRBJ2-3, the V gene TRBV19; the D gene is possibly TRBD2 (5 bases). This CDR3 has 14 residues. Deletions cut 7 bases from V and 6 bases from J, with 17 bases between. Germline V lookup: CDR1 LNHDA, CDR2 SQIVND (reference sequence). The CDR3 DNA follows: TGTGCCAGTACTCGAGGGCGAAACCGCGATACGCAGTATTTT. Encoded protein: CASTRGRNRDTQYF.

The chain is built from TRBV9 and TRBJ1-2, with TRBD1 matching 9 bases. Trimming removed 3 bases from V and 7 bases from J; junction bases left unmatched: 16. The germline V gene has CDR1 SGDLS and CDR2 YYNGEE. The CDR3 length is 17 residues. The CDR3 DNA reads TGTGCCAGCAGCGGGGATTCATACAGGGGGCTTCGGGGTGGCTACACCTTC. Translating it yields CASSGDSYRGLRGGYTF.

V and J are TRBV9 and TRBJ2-7, with a tentative D call TRBD2 (6 bases). Trimming removed 1 base from V and 1 base from J, with 12 bases in between. The CDR3 is made up of 15 amino acids. Looked up from germline, CDR1 is SGDLS and CDR2 is YYNGEE. The CDR3 region is CASSVFAGQSYEQYF. The CDR3 coding sequence is TGTGCCAGCAGCGTATTTGCGGGGCAGTCCTACGAGCAGTACTTC. The full variable domain, completed using reference TRBV9 and TRBJ2-7, is DSGVTQTPKHLITATGQRVTLRCSPRSGDLSVYWYQQSLDQGLQFLIQYYNGEERAKGNILERFSAQQFPDLHSELNLSSLELGDSALYFCASSVFAGQSYEQYFGPGTRLTVT.